The clone carrying this T cell receptor beta chain was seen ten or more times. TCR cDNA received a 3' ligated oligonucleotide that carried a UMI. Ligated cDNA underwent four rounds of PCR with nested alpha and beta constant region primers and SP2. Reverse transcription of blood and skin TCR RNA was primed at alpha and beta constant regions. TCRdb reprocessed the 5' RACE reads via MiXCR and lists one record per CDR3 protein. The table lists over 45,000 distinct CDR3 sequences, about 4.5% of them singletons. The germline V gene has CDR1 ENHRY and CDR2 SYGVKD. The CDR3 is 15 residues long. V shed 2 bases and J 3 bases; nucleotides not matched to a gene: 4. The source of the sample is a study of naive and memory T cell subsets.

The chain carries TRBV10-3 and TRBJ1-5; 7 nucleotides line up with TRBD1. The TCR originated in a female donor in good health. The CDR3 DNA reads TGTGCCATCAGTGAGGGGGGACAGAACAATCAGCCCCAGCATTTT. Encoded protein: CAISEGGQNNQPQHF.